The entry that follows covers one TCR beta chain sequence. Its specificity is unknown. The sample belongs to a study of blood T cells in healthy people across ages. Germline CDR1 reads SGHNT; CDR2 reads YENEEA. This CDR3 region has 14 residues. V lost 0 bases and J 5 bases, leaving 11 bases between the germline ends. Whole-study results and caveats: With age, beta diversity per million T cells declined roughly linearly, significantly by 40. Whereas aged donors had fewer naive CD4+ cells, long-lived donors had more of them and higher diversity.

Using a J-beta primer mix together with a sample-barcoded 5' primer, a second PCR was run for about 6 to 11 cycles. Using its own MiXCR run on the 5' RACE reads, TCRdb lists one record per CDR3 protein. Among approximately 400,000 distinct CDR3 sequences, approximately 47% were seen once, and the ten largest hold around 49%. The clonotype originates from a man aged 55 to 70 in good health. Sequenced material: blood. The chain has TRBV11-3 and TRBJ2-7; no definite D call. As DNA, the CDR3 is TGTGCCAGCAGCTTAGAAGTCCTGACAAACGAGCAGTACTTC. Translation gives CASSLEVLTNEQYF.